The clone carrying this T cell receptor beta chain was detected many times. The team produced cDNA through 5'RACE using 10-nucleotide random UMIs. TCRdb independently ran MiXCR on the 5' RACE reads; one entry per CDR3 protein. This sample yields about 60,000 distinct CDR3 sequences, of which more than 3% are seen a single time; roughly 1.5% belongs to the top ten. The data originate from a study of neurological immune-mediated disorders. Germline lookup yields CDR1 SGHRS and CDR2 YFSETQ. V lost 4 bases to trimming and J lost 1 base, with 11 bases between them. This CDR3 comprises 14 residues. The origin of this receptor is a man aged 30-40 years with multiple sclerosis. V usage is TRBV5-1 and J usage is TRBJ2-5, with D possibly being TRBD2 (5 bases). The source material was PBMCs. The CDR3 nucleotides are TGCGCCAGCAGCCCCTCGGGGTTCCAAGAGACCCAGTACTTC. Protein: CASSPSGFQETQYF.